This is a list of T cell receptor beta chains from one sample in a study of cytomegalovirus exposure and HLA in healthy donors. Sequencing was performed with immunoSEQ multiplex PCR; in TCRdb, only in-frame clones are kept and a portion is missing. The table lists about 280,000 clones, 85% to 90% of them singletons. Sequences were obtained from PBMCs. The receptors were gathered from a woman younger than 30 in good health and CMV-seronegative. CDR3s include the opening cysteine and the closing phenylalanine or tryptophan. The D gene is left open where the match is weak. Expanded clones are given a class, and other clones once, few, many or no size at all.

once,TRBV29-1,TRBD2,TRBJ2-7,CSVGLDSYEQYF,TGCAGCGTGGGACTAGACTCCTACGAGCAGTACTTC
.,TRBV19,.,TRBJ2-3,CASVDPSAATSTDTQYF,TGTGCCAGCGTAGACCCGTCGGCGGCGACTAGCACAGATACGCAGTATTTT
.,TRBV7-9,.,TRBJ2-5,CASSLTGSGETQYF,TGTGCCAGCAGCTTAACCGGGTCTGGGGAGACCCAGTACTTC
.,TRBV5-4,TRBD1,TRBJ1-1,CASSLGGTGIEAFF,TGTGCCAGCAGCTTGGGAGGGACAGGGATTGAAGCTTTCTTT
.,TRBV9,TRBD2,TRBJ2-1,CASSATLAGGDNEQFF,TGTGCCAGCAGCGCGACCCTAGCGGGGGGGGACAATGAGCAGTTCTTC
.,TRBV4-2,.,TRBJ2-7,CASSQSRGNEQYF,TGTGCCAGCAGCCAATCCCGGGGAAACGAGCAGTACTTC
.,TRBV4-1,.,TRBJ2-1,CASSRGGLAVLGNEQFF,TGCGCCAGCAGCCGGGGGGGGCTAGCGGTCCTGGGAAATGAGCAGTTCTTC
.,TRBV2,.,TRBJ2-2,CASSRTDDTGELFF,TGTGCCAGCTCCAGGACTGATGACACCGGGGAGCTGTTTTTT
.,TRBV27,.,TRBJ2-1,CASSPRGVAYNEQFF,TGTGCCAGCAGCCCCCGGGGAGTAGCCTACAATGAGCAGTTCTTC
once,TRBV29-1,.,TRBJ1-1,CSVEGHLANTEAFF,TGCAGCGTTGAAGGGCACCTCGCAAACACTGAAGCTTTCTTT
.,TRBV9,TRBD2,TRBJ2-3,CASSPPGGRDVDTQYF,TGTGCCAGCAGCCCTCCGGGCGGGAGAGACGTAGATACGCAGTATTTT
many,TRBV28,.,TRBJ1-2,CASSRQNYGYTF,TGTGCCAGCAGTAGACAAAACTATGGCTACACCTTC
.,TRBV2,.,TRBJ1-1,CASSATAGKNTEAFF,TGTGCCAGCAGTGCAACCGCAGGAAAGAACACTGAAGCTTTCTTT
.,TRBV25-1,TRBD2,TRBJ2-7,CASSRASGRAGDEQYF,TGTGCCAGCAGTCGGGCTAGCGGGAGGGCCGGCGACGAGCAGTACTTC
once,TRBV27,TRBD1,TRBJ2-3,CASSSRDRATDTQYF,TGTGCCAGCAGTTCCCGGGACAGGGCTACAGATACGCAGTATTTT
once,TRBV27,.,TRBJ1-1,CASQRGGYTEAFF,TGTGCCAGCCAAAGGGGTGGCTACACTGAAGCTTTCTTT
.,TRBV29-1,.,TRBJ2-7,CSVDGKSTGPYEQYF,TGCAGCGTTGATGGAAAATCGACAGGACCCTACGAGCAGTACTTC
.,TRBV11-3,.,TRBJ2-2,CASSLVAGSAGELFF,TGTGCCAGCAGCTTAGTTGCGGGAAGCGCCGGGGAGCTGTTTTTT
.,TRBV28,TRBD1,TRBJ1-2,CASSLLTFGQGGSYGYTF,TGTGCCAGCAGTTTATTGACTTTTGGACAGGGGGGTTCCTATGGCTACACCTTC
.,TRBV25-1,.,TRBJ1-2,CASSESARAYGYTF,TGTGCCAGCAGTGAATCGGCCCGAGCGTATGGCTACACCTTC
.,TRBV2,TRBD2,TRBJ2-7,CASGRLAVDYEQYF,TGTGCCAGCGGAAGACTAGCCGTGGACTACGAGCAGTACTTC
.,TRBV5-1,.,TRBJ2-1,CASSGSGGNYNEQFF,TGCGCCAGCAGCGGCAGCGGTGGCAACTACAATGAGCAGTTCTTC
.,TRBV27,.,TRBJ1-1,CASSLPGRTEAFF,TGTGCCAGCAGTTTGCCAGGGCGTACAGAAGCTTTCTTT
.,TRBV10-3,TRBD2,TRBJ2-5,CAISEAGLAGVSQETQYF,TGTGCCATCAGTGAGGCGGGACTAGCGGGAGTTAGCCAAGAGACCCAGTACTTC
.,TRBV19,.,TRBJ2-7,CASSMGRGYEQYF,TGTGCCAGTAGTATGGGCAGGGGATACGAGCAGTACTTC
.,TRBV6-6,TRBD1,TRBJ2-2,CASSYGTDTGELFF,TGTGCCAGCAGTTACGGGACAGACACCGGGGAGCTGTTTTTT
.,TRBV5-1,.,TRBJ2-3,CASSEIQGADTQYF,TGCGCCAGCAGCGAAATACAGGGTGCAGATACGCAGTATTTT
.,TRBV19,TRBD1,TRBJ1-6,CASRPRDRAHSPLHF,TGTGCCAGTAGGCCTAGAGACAGGGCCCATTCACCCCTCCACTTT
.,TRBV7-2,TRBD2,TRBJ2-7,CASSLGLAGGTSYEQYF,TGTGCCAGCAGTTTAGGACTAGCGGGAGGGACCTCCTACGAGCAGTACTTC
.,TRBV10-3,TRBD2,TRBJ2-7,CAISESRLANYEQYF,TGTGCCATCAGTGAGTCGAGACTAGCGAACTACGAGCAGTACTTC
.,TRBV7-8,.,TRBJ1-2,CASSSDSGVGYTF,TGTGCCAGCAGCTCTGACTCGGGGGTTGGCTACACCTTC